Sequencing of this T cell receptor (beta chain) was carried out in a study of cytotoxic CD8 clonotypes in ibrutinib-treated CLL. Overall study: The sample average was roughly 240,000 productive templates and 85,000 to 100,000 productive rearrangements.

Overall study findings and caveats: Sampling of sustained-remission and progressing patients occurred at differing times. Clonality measured at baseline exceeded age-matched healthy donors, tracking circulating CD8+ T-cell counts.

The table lists this clone with a few counts. Its antigen is not known. Sequencing was designed to attain a depth spanning 1 in 200,000 to 1 in 1 million T cells. Repertoires were generated with immunoSEQ multiplex PCR, while TCRdb's copy carries only in-frame clones and drops some. This table holds fewer than 400,000 clones, roughly 67% found once. The CDR3 covers 11 residues. V was clipped by 4 bases and J by 7 bases, with 11 bases between them. CDR1 SQVTM and CDR2 ANQGSEA come from the germline V gene. The source of this sequence is a human donor with chronic lymphocytic leukemia. Sequences were derived from PBMCs, sampled after 36 months of ibrutinib treatment. The chain combines TRBV29-1 with TRBJ2-7; D remains unclear. The CDR3 is CSVGVGGEQYF. The CDR3, as DNA: TGCAGCGTTGGTGTGGGTGGAGAGCAGTACTTC.